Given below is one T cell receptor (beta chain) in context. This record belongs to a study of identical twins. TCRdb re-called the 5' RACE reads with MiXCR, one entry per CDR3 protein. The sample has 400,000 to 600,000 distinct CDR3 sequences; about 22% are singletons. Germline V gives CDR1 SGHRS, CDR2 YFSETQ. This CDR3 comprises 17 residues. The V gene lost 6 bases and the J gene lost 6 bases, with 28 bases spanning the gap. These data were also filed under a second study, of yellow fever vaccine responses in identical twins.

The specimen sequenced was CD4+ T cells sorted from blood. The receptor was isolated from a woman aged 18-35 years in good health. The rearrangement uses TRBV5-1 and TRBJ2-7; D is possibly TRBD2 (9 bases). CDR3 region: CASTPGQGLAVGSEQYF. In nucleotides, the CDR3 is TGCGCCAGCACCCCCGGACAGGGACTAGCTGTGGGCTCCGAGCAGTACTTC. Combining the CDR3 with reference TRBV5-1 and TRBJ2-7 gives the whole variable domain KAGVTQTPRYLIKTRGQQVTLSCSPISGHRSVSWYQQTPGQGLQFLFEYFSETQRNKGNFPGRFSGRQFSNSRSEMNVSTLELGDSALYLCASTPGQGLAVGSEQYFGPGTRLTVT.